These 19 T cell receptor beta chains were sequenced from one sample in a study of blood T cell repertoires in COVID-19. Method: immunoSEQ multiplex PCR; TCRdb's copy keeps in-frame clones and lacks some. In the table there are some 110,000 clones, 65% to 80% of which are singletons. Sequenced sample: peripheral blood. These receptor sequences come from a woman in her 70s with acute or convalescent COVID-19.

The V and J genes are TRBV29-1 and TRBJ2-7; 7 bases align to TRBD1. Losses at the gene ends were 5 bases for V and 4 bases for J; bases not matched to a gene: 11. Germline V CDR1 and CDR2: SQVTM, ANQGSEA. The CDR3 runs to 14 residues. In DNA, the CDR3 is TGCAGCGTTACGTCCGGGACAGCCGCTTACGAGCAGTACTTC. It encodes CSVTSGTAAYEQYF.

This chain joins TRBV5-1 and TRBJ1-1; D is unclear. Germline V gene data show CDR1 as SGHRS and CDR2 as YFSETQ. This CDR3 is built from 15 residues. The ends were cut back, 3 bases at V and 1 base at J, with 13 bases in the middle. In DNA, the CDR3 is TGCGCCAGCAGCTGGACCCCGGGAAGGAACACTGAAGCTTTCTTT. Protein product: CASSWTPGRNTEAFF.

The chain recombines TRBV11-2 with TRBJ2-5; TRBD2 might be the D (5 bases). This CDR3 is built from 12 residues. Germline assignment: CDR1 SGHAT and CDR2 FQNNGV. Trimming cost V 5 bases and J 9 bases, with 13 bases left between them. CDR3 residues: CASSPGMAAQYF. In DNA, the CDR3 is TGTGCCAGCAGCCCGGGGATGGCCGCCCAGTACTTC.

V and J are TRBV7-6 and TRBJ2-5; D remains ambiguous. The CDR3 runs 13 residues. CDR1 is SGHVS, CDR2 FNYEAQ, per germline. Trimming cost V 1 base and J 7 bases, with 10 bases left between them. CDR3 sequence reads: CASSLVDGGTQYF. Written as DNA, the CDR3 is TGTGCCAGCAGCTTAGTTGACGGCGGGACCCAGTACTTC.

The gene calls are TRBV2 and TRBJ2-5; a weak D match, TRBD2 (6 bases). V gave up 8 bases and J gave up 7 bases, with 20 bases separating them. Per the germline V gene, CDR1 is SNHLY and CDR2 is FYNNEI. The CDR3 consists of 14 residues. CDR3 loop: CASQGGTPTATQYF. In nucleotides, the CDR3 is TGTGCCAGCCAAGGCGGGACCCCGACGGCGACCCAGTACTTC.

This sequence joins TRBV12-3 or TRBV12-4 and TRBJ2-2; no clear D gene. Trimming removed 3 bases at V and 10 bases at J, with 6 bases between. The CDR3 sequence is 11 residues long. CDR3 coding DNA: TGTGCCAGCAGTTTTGAGGTGGAGCTGTTTTTT. Encoded protein: CASSFEVELFF.

This chain links TRBV23-1 with TRBJ2-1; D is unresolved. TRBV23-1 qualifies as an ORF whose function is uncertain. This CDR3 spans 15 amino acids. Trimming shortened V by 2 bases and J by 9 bases, and 17 bases separated the two germline ends. CDR3 amino acids: CASSQQPVESGEQFF. For the CDR3, the DNA is TGCGCCAGCAGTCAACAACCAGTCGAGTCGGGTGAGCAGTTCTTC.

The rearrangement uses TRBV18 and TRBJ2-3; TRBD1 might be the D (6 bases). V gave up 2 bases and J gave up 0 bases, with 9 bases separating them. CDR1 and CDR2 from the germline V gene are KGHSH and LQKENI. The CDR3 contains 15 residues. CDR3 DNA sequence: TGTGCCAGCTCACCATGGGGACAAAGCACAGATACGCAGTATTTT. This gives the protein CASSPWGQSTDTQYF.

The V and J genes are TRBV11-2 and TRBJ1-1, with D maybe TRBD1 (5 bases). With 1 base removed from V and 5 bases from J, the gap between germline ends came to 17 bases. From germline, CDR1 is SGHAT and CDR2 FQNNGV. This CDR3 is 16 amino acids long. CDR3 protein: CASSLGRDLRGTEAFF. The CDR3 DNA sequence: TGTGCCAGCAGCTTAGGGCGGGATTTAAGGGGAACTGAAGCTTTCTTT.

The J gene is TRBJ1-2, the V gene TRBV20-1, with TRBD1 matching 9 bases. The CDR3 has 18 amino acids. Germline V gene sequence: CDR1 DFQATT, CDR2 SNEGSKA (reference sequence). V shed 3 bases, J shed 3 bases, and the junction held 17 bases outside the gene matches. In DNA form, the CDR3 reads TGCAGTGCTAGTAAAGGGACAGGGCGATGGGATGTCGACTATGGCTACACCTTC. Amino acid sequence: CSASKGTGRWDVDYGYTF.

V is TRBV9 and J is TRBJ2-1; 9 nucleotides match TRBD2. This CDR3 has 18 residues. Trimming cost V 0 bases and J 4 bases; bases outside gene matches: 11. CDR1 is SGDLS and CDR2 is YYNGEE in the germline V gene. The chain's CDR3 is CASSVEGRLAGSYNEQFF. The CDR3 DNA reads TGTGCCAGCAGCGTAGAGGGGCGGCTAGCGGGGAGTTACAATGAGCAGTTCTTC.

The table lists this clone with a count of one. This rearrangement joins TRBV12-5 to TRBJ1-2; no clear D. The V end lost 6 bases, the J end lost 1 base, and 9 bases lay between the germline ends. The germline V gene has CDR1 LGHNT and CDR2 FRNRAP. CDR3 length equals 13 residues. The CDR3 reads CASGLQDNYGYTF. The CDR3 coding sequence is TGTGCTAGTGGCCTGCAGGATAACTATGGCTACACCTTC.

This clone has a single count. The rearrangement links TRBV5-1 to TRBJ1-5; 9 positions match TRBD1. The length of the CDR3 is 14 residues. Germline CDR1 and CDR2: SGHRS and YFSETQ. V was pared by 4 bases and J by 5 bases, with 4 bases of the junction left unmatched. CDR3: CASSPGQGYQPQHF. Written as DNA, the CDR3 is TGCGCCAGCAGCCCAGGACAGGGGTATCAGCCCCAGCATTTT.

As to this clone: A much larger clonotype is one base distant, so this may be a read error. This sample also contains other DNA sequences that code for the same CDR3. The chain couples TRBV5-1 to TRBJ2-5; a weak D match, TRBD1 (5 bases). The CDR3 has 13 residues. The V gene's germline CDR1 is SGHRS and CDR2 YFSETQ. Trimming pared 0 bases from V and 5 bases from J, leaving 8 bases between. The CDR3 DNA reads TGCGCCAGCAGCTTGGGACAGAGGGAGACCCAGTACTTC. This codes for CASSLGQRETQYF.

The rearrangement uses TRBV5-1 and TRBJ1-6; D might be TRBD1 (6 bases). V was shortened by 1 base and J by 7 bases, with 9 bases between the two germline ends. The CDR3 runs to 14 residues. Germline values: CDR1 SGHRS, CDR2 YFSETQ. The CDR3 coding sequence is TGCGCCAGCAGCTTGAAGGGGGAGAATTCACCCCTCCACTTT. Its protein is CASSLKGENSPLHF.

This clone was recorded a few times. The chain uses TRBV5-1 and TRBJ2-2; TRBD2 agrees at 11 bases. Germline V gene lookup returns CDR1 SGHRS and CDR2 YFSETQ. The CDR3 consists of 16 residues. Losses at the gene ends were 4 bases for V and 3 bases for J; bases not matched to a gene: 5. The CDR3 protein is CASSITSGGDTGELFF. As DNA, the CDR3 is TGCGCCAGCAGCATAACTAGCGGGGGCGACACCGGGGAGCTGTTTTTT.

V usage is TRBV6-5 and J usage is TRBJ2-7, with 9 bases identical to TRBD1. Germline CDR1 is MNHEY and CDR2 is SVGAGI. The J segment lost 4 bases and the V segment lost 6 bases, leaving 10 bases of the junction unmatched. The CDR3 spans 15 residues. The CDR3 bases are TGTGCCAGCAGACTTACCGGGACAGGGAGTTACGAGCAGTACTTC. Encoded protein: CASRLTGTGSYEQYF.

The rearrangement uses TRBV29-1 and TRBJ2-7; 8 nucleotides agree with TRBD1. Per the germline V gene, CDR1 is SQVTM and CDR2 is ANQGSEA. The CDR3 length is 11 residues. Trimming cost V 7 bases and J 5 bases; bases outside gene matches: 4. CDR3 coding DNA: TGCAGCGGGACGACAGGGGACGAGCAGTACTTC. Translation: CSGTTGDEQYF.

This clone was seen once. The V and J genes are TRBV5-6 and TRBJ1-3; no clear D. This CDR3 contains 14 residues. Germline V gene data show CDR1 as SGHDT and CDR2 as YYEEEE. V was shortened by 4 bases and J by 0 bases, with 8 bases between the two germline ends. CDR3 DNA sequence: TGTGCCAGCAGCATCTCAGTCTCTGGAAACACCATATATTTT. Translating gives CASSISVSGNTIYF.